Below, 22 T cell receptor beta chains from the same sample are listed, as sequenced in a study of low-dose radiotherapy and immunotherapy resistance in tumors. Covering alpha and beta chains, TRAV- and TRBV-specific primers were used for the first-strand cDNA. Over approximately 20 PCR cycles, TCRs were amplified from a constant-region primer and V-primer adapter. From the reads, TCRdb called clonotypes with MiXCR, one entry per CDR3 protein. The sample includes under 15,000 distinct CDR3 sequences, 76% of them seen just once. All receptors derive from a human donor with advanced metastatic prostate, ovarian, gallbladder or colorectal cancer (not recorded which). This table probably holds off-target reads from a library built for another chain.

This clonotype was seen once. This rearrangement joins TRBV12-3 or TRBV12-4 to TRBJ1-5; D is ambiguous. Trimming pared 5 bases from V and 2 bases from J, leaving 7 bases between. The CDR3 loop spans 13 amino acids. CDR3 residues: CASSRGGNQPQHF. DNA for the CDR3: TGTGCCAGCAGTCGGGGAGGCAATCAGCCCCAGCATTTT.

This clonotype was recorded once. The gene calls are TRBV28 and TRBJ2-7; possibly TRBD1 for D (6 bases). Per germline, CDR1 MDHEN and CDR2 SYDVKM. The CDR3 has 13 amino acids. V was clipped by 6 bases and J by 3 bases, with 12 bases between them. CDR3 coding DNA: TGTGCCAGCAGGGGGACACCCGACTACGAGCAGTACTTC. Amino acids: CASRGTPDYEQYF.

This chain connects TRBV10-3 to TRBJ2-5; no definite D call. Germline lookup yields CDR1 ENHRY and CDR2 SYGVKD. The V end lost 6 bases, the J end lost 4 bases, and 15 bases lay between the germline ends. This CDR3 region has 14 residues. The CDR3, as DNA: TGTGCCATCAGGCCTCTTCCCGGTTCAGAGACCCAGTACTTC. Translation gives CAIRPLPGSETQYF.

The rearrangement uses TRBV29-1 and TRBJ2-7; D gene unclear. Deletions cut 6 bases from V and 5 bases from J, with 20 bases between. Germline assignment: CDR1 SQVTM and CDR2 ANQGSEA. The CDR3 has 14 residues. Written as DNA, the CDR3 is TGCAGCGTCTCGAAGACCCCTTTGGGCCACGAGCAGTACTTC. Its translation is CSVSKTPLGHEQYF.

This clonotype occurred a few times. The rearrangement joins TRBV26 to TRBJ1-2; the DNA was not compared with TRBD1, the D call given in the table. TRBV26 represents a pseudogene. This CDR3 is built from 12 residues. CDR3 region: CASSQGISGYTF. The CDR3, as DNA: TGTGCCAGCAGTCAGGGGATCTCTGGCTACACCTTC.

This clonotype was seen a handful of times. The CDR3 loop reads CSVKVGELFF. CDR3 in DNA: TGCAGCGTTAAGGTCGGGGAGCTGTTTTTT. This sequence joins TRBV29-1 and TRBJ2-2; no definite D call. V shed 5 bases and J shed 7 bases, with 5 bases lying between them. Germline CDR1 is SQVTM and CDR2 is ANQGSEA. The CDR3 runs 10 residues.

The chain uses TRBV4-3 and TRBJ2-7, with D perhaps being TRBD1 or TRBD2 (5 bases each). CDR3 length: 15 amino acids. From germline, CDR1 is LGHNA and CDR2 YSLEER. V lost 0 bases, J lost 7 bases, and 16 bases lay in between. The chain's CDR3 is CASSQDKAIEGEQYF. CDR3 coding DNA: TGCGCCAGCAGCCAAGATAAGGCGATCGAGGGGGAGCAGTACTTC.

This chain uses TRBV2 with TRBJ2-6; 10 bases fit TRBD1. J gave up 2 bases and V 5 bases, and 6 bases lay outside the gene matches. This CDR3 comprises 17 residues. Looked up from germline, CDR1 is SNHLY and CDR2 is FYNNEI. Here the CDR3 DNA reads TGTGCCAGCAGTCCAAGGACAGGGGGAGCTGGGGCCAACGTCCTGACTTTC. Translated: CASSPRTGGAGANVLTF.

CDR3 coding DNA: TGCGCCAGCAGCTGGACAGGGGACACTGATACGCAGTATTTT. Amino acids: CASSWTGDTDTQYF. The chain is built from TRBV5-1 and TRBJ2-3; TRBD1 matches 9 bases. Germline trimming cut 3 bases from V and 6 bases from J; bases unmatched to any gene: 5. There are 14 residues in the CDR3. CDR1 and CDR2 (germline): SGHRS, YFSETQ.

This chain joins TRBV25-1 and TRBJ1-1, with 11 bases matching TRBD1. V shed 5 bases, J shed 5 bases, and the junction held 4 bases outside the gene matches. Germline V CDR1 and CDR2: MGHDK, SYGVNS. There are 14 residues in the CDR3. The CDR3 region is CASSLGTGGTEAFF. The CDR3, as DNA: TGTGCCAGCAGTCTGGGGACAGGGGGGACTGAAGCTTTCTTT.

The table lists this clonotype with a few counts. The chain recombines TRBV29-1 with TRBJ2-5; D might be TRBD1 or TRBD2, each matching 5 bases. This CDR3 has 14 amino acids. Germline V gives CDR1 SQVTM, CDR2 ANQGSEA. Trimming shortened V by 4 bases and J by 5 bases, and 17 bases separated the two germline ends. The CDR3 DNA sequence: TGCAGCGTTGGGAAAGGGACCACTTCGGAGACCCAGTACTTC. It specifies CSVGKGTTSETQYF.

The chain employs TRBV7-2 and TRBJ2-1; D might be TRBD1 or TRBD2, each matching 5 bases. V was trimmed by 7 bases and J by 2 bases, leaving 9 bases between them. Germline V gene lookup returns CDR1 SGHTA and CDR2 FQGNSA. The CDR3 extends over 13 amino acids. This chain's CDR3 is CASTPGPYNEQFF. CDR3 sequence (DNA): TGTGCCAGCACCCCGGGACCCTACAATGAGCAGTTCTTC.

V gene TRBV28 combines with J gene TRBJ2-7; a weak D match, TRBD1 (6 bases). The V and J ends lost 3 bases and 3 bases respectively, with 12 bases between them. Germline loops: CDR1 MDHEN, CDR2 SYDVKM. The CDR3 is 14 residues long. The DNA of the CDR3 is TGTGCCAGCAGTTTCGCAGGGGCCCGCTACGAGCAGTACTTC. This encodes CASSFAGARYEQYF.

The chain couples TRBV28 to TRBJ2-3, with TRBD2 identical over 7 bases. Germline assignment: CDR1 MDHEN and CDR2 SYDVKM. Trimming cost V 7 bases and J 0 bases; bases outside gene matches: 4. The CDR3 has 14 amino acids. The chain's CDR3 is CASTSSGSTDTQYF. CDR3 in DNA: TGTGCCAGCACCTCTAGCGGAAGCACAGATACGCAGTATTTT.

V gene TRBV28 combines with J gene TRBJ2-2, with D possibly TRBD1 on 6 matching bases. The V gene lost 3 bases and the J gene lost 4 bases, with 12 bases spanning the gap. The length of the CDR3 is 15 residues. Germline-derived CDR1 and CDR2 are MDHEN and SYDVKM. DNA for the CDR3: TGTGCCAGCAGTTTGAACAGGGTGCTCACCGGGGAGCTGTTTTTT. Translation: CASSLNRVLTGELFF. The variable domain in full, completed from reference TRBV28 and TRBJ2-2, reads DVKVTQSSRYLVKRTGEKVFLECVQDMDHENMFWYRQDPGLGLRLIYFSYDVKMKEKGDIPEGYSVSREKKERFSLILESASTNQTSMYLCASSLNRVLTGELFFGEGSRLTVL.

This clonotype was detected a few times. The J gene is TRBJ2-2, the V gene TRBV28; D gene ambiguous. The germline V and J ends were trimmed by 5 bases and 5 bases, with 9 bases remaining between them. CDR1 MDHEN and CDR2 SYDVKM come from the germline V gene. CDR3 length equals 13 residues. CDR3 residues: CASSVTGTGELFF. CDR3 in DNA: TGTGCCAGCAGTGTGACTGGGACCGGGGAGCTGTTTTTT.

The CDR3 loop is CASSVGPNQPQHF. The CDR3 DNA sequence: TGTGCCAGCAGCGTAGGGCCTAATCAGCCCCAGCATTTT. This chain uses TRBV9 with TRBJ1-5; the D is unclear. Per the germline V gene, CDR1 is SGDLS and CDR2 is YYNGEE. V lost 0 bases and J lost 4, with 5 bases in between. The CDR3 is made up of 13 amino acids.

The chain carries TRBV18 and TRBJ2-7; 7 positions agree with TRBD1. V was pared by 3 bases and J by 2 bases, with 10 bases of the junction left unmatched. This CDR3 is built from 16 residues. Germline V gene sequence: CDR1 KGHSH, CDR2 LQKENI. In DNA form, the CDR3 reads TGTGCCAGCTCACCTATGCCCACAGGGGCGACCTACGAGCAGTACTTC. Translation gives CASSPMPTGATYEQYF.

V gene TRBV2 combines with J gene TRBJ2-1; the D is unclear. Germline CDR1 is SNHLY and CDR2 is FYNNEI. This CDR3 spans 10 amino acids. Between the trimmed V and J ends, which lost 8 bases and 8 bases, there was a span of 7 bases. The CDR3 reads CASGVDEQFF. The CDR3 DNA follows: TGTGCCAGCGGAGTGGATGAGCAGTTCTTC.

The chain has TRBV28 and TRBJ1-1; no clear D. Germline V gene data show CDR1 as MDHEN and CDR2 as SYDVKM. With 2 bases removed from V and 4 bases from J, the gap between germline ends came to 11 bases. This CDR3 region has 14 residues. The CDR3 nucleotides read TGTGCCAGCAGTTTAGAGGGTGGTGCCACTGAAGCTTTCTTT. Its protein product is CASSLEGGATEAFF.

This clonotype has a single count. The V gene is TRBV6-2 or TRBV6-3, the J gene TRBJ1-4; TRBD1 might be the D (5 bases). V shed 8 bases and J shed 4 bases, with 14 bases lying between them. The CDR3 length is 14 residues. The germline gives CDR1 MNHEY, CDR2 SVGEGT. The CDR3 reads CASGTAGLNEKLFF. CDR3 nucleotides: TGTGCCAGCGGGACCGCAGGTCTTAATGAAAAACTGTTTTTT.

V and J are TRBV7-4 and TRBJ2-3, with 9 nucleotides matching TRBD1. There are 16 residues in the CDR3. Germline CDR1 reads SGHVT; CDR2 reads SQSDAQ. V trimming: 6 bases; J trimming: 0 bases; junction bases outside the gene matches: 7. The CDR3 sequence is CASSTHRGPSTDTQYF. The CDR3 DNA is TGTGCCAGCAGTACCCACAGGGGGCCGAGCACAGATACGCAGTATTTT.